This T cell receptor beta chain was captured by sequencing in a study of blood T cell repertoires in COVID-19 (TCRdb year 2020). General notes on the study: Samples covering the acute and convalescent phases of COVID-19 were provided by collaborators in the United States, Italy and Spain. Sample metadata almost always included a de-identified subject ID, COVID-19 status, age in years and sex. Where available, HLA class I and class II types were obtained from metadata supplied by the sample provider rather than from assay-based typing. The dataset comprised deeply sampled blood TCRbeta repertoires from subjects exposed to, actively infected with, or recovered from COVID-19. Samples were obtained from the ongoing ImmuneRACE study (first 160 participants) and from about 1,300 subjects provided by 6 global collaborators. The prospective study material was composed of cDNA or gDNA derived from T cells, B-cell-depleted T cells, or PBMCs. A freely available public database, intended as a resource for researchers studying the immune response to SARS-CoV-2, is where the repertoires were released.

The investigation overall reported the following: The quantity of clinical and demographic metadata differed by source and by participant and was supplied without curation.

Taken from the germline V gene, the CDR1 and CDR2 loops are SGHTA and FQGNSA. The CDR3 holds 15 amino acids from the cysteine to the phenylalanine. The kept DNA is CDR3 alone, 45 bases in frame from the first base. V was cut back by 1 base and J by 2 bases, leaving a gap of 10 bases between them. The immunoSEQ Assay, a bias-controlled multiplex PCR, was used to amplify TCRbeta CDR3 regions from genomic DNA. Turning to the authors' computational methods: Nucleated cell counts per sample were estimated from amplification of reference gene primers within the assay. Sequence reads were collapsed and filtered to measure the absolute abundance of every unique TCRbeta CDR3 rearrangement. For each sample, productive Simpson clonality was calculated as the square root of Simpson's diversity index across productive rearrangements. In its TCRdb copy, this immuneACCESS table keeps in-frame sequences only and misses some clones. Where compared with another copy, unresolved V genes explain less than half of these, and the others have no known cause. Clonal size and the V and J genes are those of that table, whereas D and trimming came from the DNA. A total of under 200,000 clones appear in this sample, roughly 70% of them only once. Under 3.5% of the sample belongs to the ten largest clones.

As regards this clone: Which antigen it targets is not known. No clone much larger than this one lies a single base away; base qualities are absent.

The collaborating institutions used their own protocols to collect whole blood in K2EDTA tubes. For TCRbeta analysis, collaborators shipped samples as frozen whole blood, isolated PBMCs, or DNA extracted from either of those sample types. Rearrangement joined TRBV7-2 to TRBJ2-3; the D segment could be TRBD2, given 6 matching bases. This sequence originates from a woman of 80 years or more with acute or convalescent COVID-19. Material: peripheral blood. In nucleotides, the sequence is TGTGCCAGCAGCTTAGACTCGGGAGTCACAGATACGCAGTATTTT. Its translation reads: CASSLDSGVTDTQYF.